The clone carrying this T cell receptor beta chain was seen more than once but under ten times. Its specificity is not known. The data stem from a study of response to subunit inactivated influenza vaccine. Notes on the study in general: Authors proposed each seasonal influenza vaccination draws in few new T cells.

TCRdb ran MiXCR on the RT-PCR reads and lists one entry per CDR3 protein. The sample includes roughly 700,000 distinct CDR3 sequences, around 13% seen only once; the top ten take around 7%. Per the germline V gene, CDR1 is MDHEN and CDR2 is SYDVKM. With 5 bases removed from V and 4 bases from J, the gap between germline ends came to 11 bases. CDR3 length: 14 amino acids. This sequence was found in a man in his fifties or sixties who received an inactivated influenza vaccine. The chain has TRBV28 and TRBJ2-2, with D perhaps TRBD1 (5 bases). Sample: PBMCs from blood, taken 14 days before vaccination. CDR3 residues: CASSTIGVTGELFF. In nucleotides, the CDR3 is TGTGCCAGCAGTACGATAGGGGTCACCGGGGAGCTGTTTTTT.